Following are 9 T cell receptor beta chains from one sample sequenced in a study of blood T cell repertoires in COVID-19 (dated by TCRdb to 2018 to 2021). The library was generated by the immunoSEQ multiplex PCR assay. TCRdb stores this immuneACCESS table with in-frame sequences only. Part of the clones is absent; in the studies checked, under half of the shortfall reflects unresolved V genes, and no reason is known for the rest. The sample contains 150,000 to 200,000 clones, about 85% of them found a single time. The ten top clones hold approximately 9.8% of the sample. Sequencing was carried out using peripheral blood. The receptors were gathered from an elderly woman with acute or convalescent COVID-19.

This clone was picked up one time. J is TRBJ2-5 and V is TRBV5-1; a possible D gene is TRBD2 (6 bases). Germline lookup yields CDR1 SGHRS and CDR2 YFSETQ. Trimming removed 3 bases at V and 5 bases at J, with 17 bases between. The CDR3 is 15 amino acids. DNA of the CDR3: TGCGCCAGCAGCTCGGAAGCGGGCTTCGGGGAGACCCAGTACTTC. Its translation is CASSSEAGFGETQYF.

The chain joins TRBV2 to TRBJ2-1; TRBD2 agrees at 8 bases. Germline V lookup: CDR1 SNHLY, CDR2 FYNNEI. There are 15 residues in the CDR3. The V gene end was trimmed by 3 bases and the J gene end by 4 bases; junction bases not matched to a gene: 5. The CDR3: CASSEERGPYNEQFF. DNA for the CDR3: TGTGCCAGCAGTGAGGAGCGGGGGCCTTACAATGAGCAGTTCTTC.

The V and J genes are TRBV7-9 and TRBJ1-3; D remains unclear. V lost 1 base, J lost 2 bases, and 12 bases lay in between. CDR3 length: 16 residues. Per germline, CDR1 SEHNR and CDR2 FQNEAQ (reference sequence). The CDR3 DNA reads TGTGCCAGCAGCTTAGGACACAGCAACACTGGAAACACCATATATTTT. Translation: CASSLGHSNTGNTIYF.

The chain links TRBV3-1 (or the pseudogene TRBV3-2) to TRBJ1-6, with D unresolved. The CDR3 is 12 residues long. In germline, CDR1 is LGHDT, CDR2 YNNKEL (reference sequence). Deletions cut 0 bases from V and 9 bases from J, with 3 bases between. The CDR3 spells CASSQEASPLHF. DNA for the CDR3: TGTGCCAGCAGCCAAGAGGCTTCACCCCTCCACTTT.

The V call is TRBV30, the J call TRBJ2-5, with TRBD2 matching 7 bases. The J segment lost 5 bases and the V segment lost 0 bases, leaving 3 bases of the junction unmatched. The CDR3 sequence is 13 residues long. CDR1 and CDR2 from the germline V gene are GTSNPN and SVGIG (reference sequence). The CDR3 bases are TGTGCCTGGAGTGTAGTACTAGCGGAGACCCAGTACTTC. Its protein product is CAWSVVLAETQYF.

This clone has just a few counts. The chain recombines TRBV11-2 with TRBJ1-1; 9 bases align to TRBD1. The CDR3 runs to 16 residues. The germline gives CDR1 SGHAT, CDR2 FQNNGV. After removal of 1 base from V and 5 bases from J, the junction contained 8 bases not matched to a gene. CDR3 DNA sequence: TGTGCCAGCAGCTTAGTACAGGGGGCGCTTAGGACTGAAGCTTTCTTT. Encoded protein: CASSLVQGALRTEAFF.

The chain carries TRBV5-1 and TRBJ2-5; 7 bases line up with TRBD1. Germline lookup yields CDR1 SGHRS and CDR2 YFSETQ. The CDR3 has 15 residues. The V gene end was trimmed by 0 bases and the J gene end by 3 bases; junction bases not matched to a gene: 5. CDR3 sequence: CASSLEVGQKETQYF. The CDR3 nucleotides read TGCGCCAGCAGCTTGGAAGTGGGACAGAAAGAGACCCAGTACTTC.

The chain uses TRBV18 and TRBJ1-1; a possible D gene is TRBD1 (6 bases). Trimming stripped 6 bases from V and 6 bases from J, with 23 bases between. The CDR3 covers 16 residues. Germline V gene data show CDR1 as KGHSH and CDR2 as LQKENI. The chain's CDR3 is CASSIGGGALVAEAFF. The CDR3 coding sequence is TGTGCCAGCTCCATTGGCGGGGGGGCATTAGTCGCTGAAGCTTTCTTT.

This chain links TRBV6-5 with TRBJ2-7, with D possibly TRBD2 on 6 matching bases. This CDR3 region has 16 residues. Germline assignment: CDR1 MNHEY and CDR2 SVGAGI. The germline V and J ends were trimmed by 0 bases and 2 bases, with 14 bases remaining between them. CDR3 sequence (DNA): TGTGCCAGCAGTTACTCGATTCAGGGAGGCACCTACGAGCAGTACTTC. It yields the protein CASSYSIQGGTYEQYF.